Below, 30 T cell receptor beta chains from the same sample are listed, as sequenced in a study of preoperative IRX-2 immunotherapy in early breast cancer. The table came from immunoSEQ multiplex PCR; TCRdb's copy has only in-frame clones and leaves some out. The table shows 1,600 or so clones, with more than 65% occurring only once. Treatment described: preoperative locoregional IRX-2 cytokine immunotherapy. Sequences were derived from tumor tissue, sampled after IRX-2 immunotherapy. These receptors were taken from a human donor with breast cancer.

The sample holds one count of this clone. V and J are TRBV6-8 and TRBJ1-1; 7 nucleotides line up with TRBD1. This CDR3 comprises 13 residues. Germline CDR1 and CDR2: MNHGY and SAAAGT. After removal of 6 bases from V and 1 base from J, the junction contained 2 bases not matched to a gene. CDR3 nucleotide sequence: TGTGCCAGCAGACGGACAGGGAACACTGAAGCTTTCTTT. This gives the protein CASRRTGNTEAFF.

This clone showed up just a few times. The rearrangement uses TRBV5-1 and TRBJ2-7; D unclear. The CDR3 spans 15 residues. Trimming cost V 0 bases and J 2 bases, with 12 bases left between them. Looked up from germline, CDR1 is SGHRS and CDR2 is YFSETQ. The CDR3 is CASSLALASTYEQYV. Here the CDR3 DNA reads TGCGCCAGCAGCTTGGCCCTGGCATCCACCTACGAGCAGTACGTC.

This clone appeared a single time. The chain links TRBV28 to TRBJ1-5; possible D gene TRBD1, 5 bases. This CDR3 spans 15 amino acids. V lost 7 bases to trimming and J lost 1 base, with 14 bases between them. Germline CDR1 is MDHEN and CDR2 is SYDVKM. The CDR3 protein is CASIGGEMSNQPQHF. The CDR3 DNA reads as TGTGCCAGCATTGGGGGTGAGATGAGCAATCAGCCCCAGCATTTT.

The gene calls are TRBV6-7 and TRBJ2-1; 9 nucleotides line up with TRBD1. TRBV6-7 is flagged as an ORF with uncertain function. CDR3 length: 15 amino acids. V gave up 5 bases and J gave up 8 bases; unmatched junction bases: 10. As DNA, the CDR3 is TGTGCCAGCAGTGAAATGACAGGGGGGCTTTATGAGCAGTTCTTC. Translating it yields CASSEMTGGLYEQFF.

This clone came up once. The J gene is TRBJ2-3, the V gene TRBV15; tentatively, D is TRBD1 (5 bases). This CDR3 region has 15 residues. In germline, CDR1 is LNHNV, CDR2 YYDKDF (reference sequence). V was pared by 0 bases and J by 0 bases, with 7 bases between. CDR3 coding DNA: TGTGCCACCAGCAGAGAGGGGCGCAGCACAGATACGCAGTATTTT. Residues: CATSREGRSTDTQYF.

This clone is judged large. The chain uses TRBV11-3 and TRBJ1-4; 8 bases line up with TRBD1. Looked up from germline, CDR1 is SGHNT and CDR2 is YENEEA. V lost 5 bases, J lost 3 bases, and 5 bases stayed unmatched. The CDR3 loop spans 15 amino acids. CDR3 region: CASSDRQGSNEKLFF. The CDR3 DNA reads TGTGCCAGCAGCGACCGACAGGGGTCTAATGAAAAACTGTTTTTT.

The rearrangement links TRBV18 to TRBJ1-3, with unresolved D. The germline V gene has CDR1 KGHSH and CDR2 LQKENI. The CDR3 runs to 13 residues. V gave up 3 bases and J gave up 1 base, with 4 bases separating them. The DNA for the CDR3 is TGTGCCAGCTCACCGACTTCTGGAAACACCATATATTTT. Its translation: CASSPTSGNTIYF.

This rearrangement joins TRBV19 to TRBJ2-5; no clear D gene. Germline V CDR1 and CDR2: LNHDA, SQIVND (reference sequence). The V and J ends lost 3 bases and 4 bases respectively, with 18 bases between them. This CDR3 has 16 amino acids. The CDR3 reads CASSIRTQSSAETQYF. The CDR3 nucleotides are TGTGCCAGTAGTATCCGGACCCAAAGCTCCGCAGAGACCCAGTACTTC. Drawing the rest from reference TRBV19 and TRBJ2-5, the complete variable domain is DGGITQSPKYLFRKEGQNVTLSCEQNLNHDAMYWYRQDPGQGLRLIYYSQIVNDFQKGDIAEGYSVSREKKESFPLTVTSAQKNPTAFYLCASSIRTQSSAETQYFGPGTRLLVL.

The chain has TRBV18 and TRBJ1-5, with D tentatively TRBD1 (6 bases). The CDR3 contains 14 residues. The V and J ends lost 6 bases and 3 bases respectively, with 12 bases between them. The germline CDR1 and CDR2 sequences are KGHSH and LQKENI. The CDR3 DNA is TGTGCCAGCTCCGCTGGGGGACACAATCAGCCCCAGCATTTT. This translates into CASSAGGHNQPQHF.

This CDR3 reads CASSQDSPGAYQETQYF. The CDR3 DNA reads TGCGCCAGCAGCCAAGATTCACCGGGGGCGTACCAAGAGACCCAGTACTTC. This sequence joins TRBV4-1 and TRBJ2-5, with D tentatively TRBD1 or TRBD2 (6 bases each). Trimming took 0 bases from V and 0 from J, leaving 14 bases between them. This CDR3 is 17 amino acids long. Germline V lookup: CDR1 MGHRA, CDR2 YSYEKL.

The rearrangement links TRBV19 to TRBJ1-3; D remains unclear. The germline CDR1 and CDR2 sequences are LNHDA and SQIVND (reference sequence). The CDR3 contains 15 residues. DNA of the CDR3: TGTGGCGCGAGGGCAGGTACGAGCTCTGGAAACACCATATATTTT. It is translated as CGARAGTSSGNTIYF.

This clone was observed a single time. The CDR3 DNA is TGTGCCAGCAGTTACTCGGGGAACAGGGGATATTCACCCCTCCACTTT. It translates to CASSYSGNRGYSPLHF. The chain recombines TRBV6-8 with TRBJ1-6; TRBD1 agrees at 7 bases. J gave up 8 bases and V 0 bases, and 7 bases lay outside the gene matches. The CDR3 consists of 16 residues. The germline V gene encodes CDR1 MNHGY and CDR2 SAAAGT.

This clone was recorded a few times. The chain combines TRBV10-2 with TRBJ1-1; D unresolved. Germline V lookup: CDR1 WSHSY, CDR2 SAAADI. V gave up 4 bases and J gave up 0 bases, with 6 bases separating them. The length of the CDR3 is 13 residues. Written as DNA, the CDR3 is TGCGCCAGCAGTGTTAATATGAACACTGAAGCTTTCTTT. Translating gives CASSVNMNTEAFF.

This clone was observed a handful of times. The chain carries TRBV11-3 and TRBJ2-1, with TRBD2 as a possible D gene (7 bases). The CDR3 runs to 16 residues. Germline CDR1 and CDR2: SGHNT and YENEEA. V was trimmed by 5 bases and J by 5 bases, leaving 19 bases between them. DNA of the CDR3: TGTGCCAGCAGCCCACTGAGGGGGGGGAACCACAATGAGCAGTTCTTC. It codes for CASSPLRGGNHNEQFF.

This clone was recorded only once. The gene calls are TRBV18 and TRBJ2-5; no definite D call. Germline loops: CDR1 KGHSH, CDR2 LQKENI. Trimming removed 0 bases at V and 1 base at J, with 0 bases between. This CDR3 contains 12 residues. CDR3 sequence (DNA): TGTGCCAGCTCACCACCCCAAGAGACCCAGTACTTC. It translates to CASSPPQETQYF.

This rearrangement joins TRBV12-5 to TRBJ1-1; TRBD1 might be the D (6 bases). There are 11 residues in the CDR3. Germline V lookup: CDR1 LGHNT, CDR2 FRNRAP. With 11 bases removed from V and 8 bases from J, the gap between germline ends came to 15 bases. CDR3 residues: CAPKTGREAFF. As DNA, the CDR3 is TGTGCTCCCAAGACAGGCCGCGAAGCTTTCTTT.

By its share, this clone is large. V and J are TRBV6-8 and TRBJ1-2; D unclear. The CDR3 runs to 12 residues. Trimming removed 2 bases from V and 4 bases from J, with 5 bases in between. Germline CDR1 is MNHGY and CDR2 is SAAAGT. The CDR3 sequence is CASSYGTYGYTF. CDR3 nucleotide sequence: TGTGCCAGCAGTTACGGTACCTATGGCTACACCTTC.

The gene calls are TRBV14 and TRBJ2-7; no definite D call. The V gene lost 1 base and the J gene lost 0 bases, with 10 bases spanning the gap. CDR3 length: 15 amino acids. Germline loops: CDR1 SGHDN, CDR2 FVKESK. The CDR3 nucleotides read TGTGCCAGCAGCCAAGGGCTCTTTTCCTCCTACGAGCAGTACTTC. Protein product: CASSQGLFSSYEQYF.

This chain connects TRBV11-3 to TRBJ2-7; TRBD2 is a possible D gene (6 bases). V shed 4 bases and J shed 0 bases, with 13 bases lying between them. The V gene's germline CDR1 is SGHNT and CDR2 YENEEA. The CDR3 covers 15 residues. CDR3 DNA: TGTGCCAGCAGCTCTGGGGGGACCTACTCCTACGAGCAGTACTTC. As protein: CASSSGGTYSYEQYF.

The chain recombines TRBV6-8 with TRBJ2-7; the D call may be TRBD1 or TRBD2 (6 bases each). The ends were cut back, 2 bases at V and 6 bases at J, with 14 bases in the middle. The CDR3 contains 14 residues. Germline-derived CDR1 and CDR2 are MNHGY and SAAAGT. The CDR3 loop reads CASSYGQGTFEQYF. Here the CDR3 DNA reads TGTGCCAGCAGTTACGGTCAGGGGACTTTCGAGCAGTACTTC.

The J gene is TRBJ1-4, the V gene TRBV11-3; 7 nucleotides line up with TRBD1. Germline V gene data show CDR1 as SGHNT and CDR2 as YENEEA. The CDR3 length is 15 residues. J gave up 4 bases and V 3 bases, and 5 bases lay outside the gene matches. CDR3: CASSLGDRDNEKLFF. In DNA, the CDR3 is TGTGCCAGCAGCTTGGGTGACAGGGATAATGAAAAACTGTTTTTT.

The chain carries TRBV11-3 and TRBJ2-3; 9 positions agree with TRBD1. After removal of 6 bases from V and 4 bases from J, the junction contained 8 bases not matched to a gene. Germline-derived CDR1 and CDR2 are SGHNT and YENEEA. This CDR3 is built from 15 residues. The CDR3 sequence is CASSSYRGLADTQYF. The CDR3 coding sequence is TGTGCCAGCAGTTCTTACAGGGGGCTGGCAGATACGCAGTATTTT.

CDR3 bases: TGTGCCATCAGTGAGTCCCCCTTTGGGACAAACTACAATGAGCAGTTCTTC. Translation gives CAISESPFGTNYNEQFF. V and J are TRBV10-3 and TRBJ2-1; D is possibly TRBD1 (6 bases). Trimming left V 0 bases short and J 3 bases short, with 15 bases between. In germline, CDR1 is ENHRY, CDR2 SYGVKD. The CDR3 totals 17 residues.

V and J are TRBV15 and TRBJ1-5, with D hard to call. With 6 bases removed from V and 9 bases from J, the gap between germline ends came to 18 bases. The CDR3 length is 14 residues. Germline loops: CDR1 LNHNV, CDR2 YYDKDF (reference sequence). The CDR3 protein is CATSTATILWPQHF. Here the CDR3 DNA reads TGTGCCACCAGTACAGCTACCATCCTTTGGCCCCAGCATTTT.

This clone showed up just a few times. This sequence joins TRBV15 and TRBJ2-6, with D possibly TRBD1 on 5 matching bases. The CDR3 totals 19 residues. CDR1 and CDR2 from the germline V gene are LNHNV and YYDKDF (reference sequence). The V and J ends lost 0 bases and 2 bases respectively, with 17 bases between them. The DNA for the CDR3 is TGTGCCACCAGCAGAGATTTCAGGGTTATGCACCCTGGGGCCAACGTCCTGACTTTC. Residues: CATSRDFRVMHPGANVLTF.

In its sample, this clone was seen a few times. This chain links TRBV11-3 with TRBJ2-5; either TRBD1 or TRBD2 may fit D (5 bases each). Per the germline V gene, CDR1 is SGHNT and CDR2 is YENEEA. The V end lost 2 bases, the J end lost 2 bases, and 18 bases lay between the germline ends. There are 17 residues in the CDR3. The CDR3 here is CASSLMGDGVGQETQYF. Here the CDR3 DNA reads TGTGCCAGCAGCTTAATGGGGGACGGGGTGGGGCAAGAGACCCAGTACTTC.

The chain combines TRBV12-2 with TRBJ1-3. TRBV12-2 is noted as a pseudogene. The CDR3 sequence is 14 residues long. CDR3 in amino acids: CALGSVVTGNTIYF. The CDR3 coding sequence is TGTGCGCTGGGGTCAGTGGTGACTGGAAACACCATATATTTT.

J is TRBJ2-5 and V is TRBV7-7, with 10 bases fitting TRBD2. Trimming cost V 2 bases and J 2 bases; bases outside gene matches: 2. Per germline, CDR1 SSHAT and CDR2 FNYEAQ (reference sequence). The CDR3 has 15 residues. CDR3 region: CASSLLAGDQETQYF. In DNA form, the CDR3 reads TGTGCCAGCAGCTTACTAGCGGGGGATCAAGAGACCCAGTACTTC.

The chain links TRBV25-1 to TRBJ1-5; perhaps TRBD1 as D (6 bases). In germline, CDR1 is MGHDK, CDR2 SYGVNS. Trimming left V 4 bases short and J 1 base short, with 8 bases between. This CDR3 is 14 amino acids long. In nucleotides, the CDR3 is TGTGCCAGCAGTGGGCAGGGGAGCAATCAGCCCCAGCATTTT. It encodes CASSGQGSNQPQHF.

The CDR3 reads CASSPTRLQLQEAFF. CDR3 sequence (DNA): TGTGCCAGCAGTCCCACCCGTTTGCAACTTCAGGAAGCTTTCTTT. The V gene is TRBV28, the J gene TRBJ1-1; D is unresolved. In germline, CDR1 is MDHEN, CDR2 SYDVKM. Trimming took 5 bases from V and 8 from J, leaving 21 bases between them. The CDR3 covers 15 residues.